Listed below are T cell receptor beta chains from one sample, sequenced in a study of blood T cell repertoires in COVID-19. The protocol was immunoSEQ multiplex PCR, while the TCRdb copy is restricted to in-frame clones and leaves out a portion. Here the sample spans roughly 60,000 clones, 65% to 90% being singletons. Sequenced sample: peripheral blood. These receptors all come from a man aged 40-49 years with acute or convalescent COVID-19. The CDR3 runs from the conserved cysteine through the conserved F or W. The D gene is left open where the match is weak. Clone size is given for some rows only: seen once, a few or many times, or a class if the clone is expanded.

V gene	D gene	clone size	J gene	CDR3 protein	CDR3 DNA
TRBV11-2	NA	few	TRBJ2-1	CASSLVGGAVSYNEQFF	TGTGCCAGCAGCTTAGTGGGGGGGGCGGTCTCCTACAATGAGCAGTTCTTC
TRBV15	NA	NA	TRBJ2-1	CATSRGPTRVPNEQFF	TGTGCCACCAGCAGAGGACCCACACGGGTCCCCAATGAGCAGTTCTTC
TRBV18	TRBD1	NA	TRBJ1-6	CASSRQGNGGNSPLHF	TGTGCCAGCTCACGACAGGGGAATGGCGGTAATTCACCCCTCCACTTT
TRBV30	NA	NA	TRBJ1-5	CAWSWRNNQPQHF	TGTGCCTGGAGCTGGCGGAACAATCAGCCCCAGCATTTT
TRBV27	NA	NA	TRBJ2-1	CASNLRGGEQFF	TGTGCCAGCAATCTACGGGGAGGTGAGCAGTTCTTC
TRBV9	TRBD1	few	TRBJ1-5	CASSPETGLGQPQHF	TGTGCCAGCAGCCCCGAGACAGGGTTGGGACAGCCCCAGCATTTT
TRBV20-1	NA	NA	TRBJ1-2	CSARDGVFF	TGCAGTGCTAGAGATGGAGTATTTTTC
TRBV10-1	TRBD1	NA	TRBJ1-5	CASRAITGAERNQPQHF	TGCGCCAGCAGGGCCATCACAGGGGCCGAGCGAAATCAGCCCCAGCATTTT
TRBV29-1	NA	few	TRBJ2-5	CSVGLGGQETQYF	TGCAGCGTTGGATTAGGGGGCCAAGAGACCCAGTACTTC
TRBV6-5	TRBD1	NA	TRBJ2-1	CASTWTGAYNEQFF	TGTGCCAGCACGTGGACAGGGGCCTACAATGAGCAGTTCTTC
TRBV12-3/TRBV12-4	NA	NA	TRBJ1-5	CASSLSRNQPQHF	TGTGCCAGCAGTTTAAGCCGTAATCAGCCCCAGCATTTT
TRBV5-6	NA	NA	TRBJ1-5	CASSSYFRQNQPQHF	TGTGCCAGCAGCTCTTATTTTAGACAGAATCAGCCCCAGCATTTT
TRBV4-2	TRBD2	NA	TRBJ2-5	CASSQWRGGEQETQYF	TGTGCCAGCAGCCAATGGCGGGGGGGAGAGCAAGAGACCCAGTACTTC
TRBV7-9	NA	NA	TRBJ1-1	CASSLSGNTEAFF	TGTGCCAGCAGCTTAAGCGGGAACACTGAAGCTTTCTTT
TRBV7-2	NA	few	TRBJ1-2	CASSPQGRVAYGYTF	TGTGCCAGCAGCCCACAAGGCAGGGTCGCCTATGGCTACACCTTC
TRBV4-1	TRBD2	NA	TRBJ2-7	CASREAGLAGRSYEQYF	TGCGCCAGCAGGGAGGCCGGCCTAGCGGGGAGGTCCTACGAGCAGTACTTC
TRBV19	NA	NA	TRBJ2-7	CASSIDSPLGALPHEQYF	TGTGCCAGTAGTATAGATTCCCCCTTAGGAGCGCTACCCCACGAGCAGTACTTC
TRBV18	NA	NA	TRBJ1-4	CASSPRVDEKLFF	TGTGCCAGCTCACCCAGGGTGGATGAAAAACTGTTTTTT
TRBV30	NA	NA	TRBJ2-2	CAWSVRTQDTGELFF	TGTGCCTGGAGTGTACGTACTCAAGACACCGGGGAGCTGTTTTTT
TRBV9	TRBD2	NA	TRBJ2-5	CASSVSGTAQETQYF	TGTGCCAGCAGCGTTAGCGGGACCGCACAAGAGACCCAGTACTTC
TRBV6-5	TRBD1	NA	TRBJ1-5	CASIGQGSQPQHF	TGTGCCAGCATTGGACAGGGGAGTCAGCCCCAGCATTTT
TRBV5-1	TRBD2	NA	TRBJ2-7	CASNPSGGTYEQYF	TGCGCCAGCAATCCCAGCGGGGGAACCTACGAGCAGTACTTC
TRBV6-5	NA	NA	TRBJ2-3	CASSYNWRTDTQYF	TGTGCCAGCAGTTACAATTGGAGGACAGATACGCAGTATTTT
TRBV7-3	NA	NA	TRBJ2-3	CASSLTRSGADTQYF	TGTGCCAGCAGCTTAACCCGCTCGGGGGCAGATACGCAGTATTTT
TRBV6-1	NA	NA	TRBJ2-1	CASSVRTGLAYNEQFF	TGTGCCAGCAGTGTCCGTACTGGGCTCGCCTACAATGAGCAGTTCTTC
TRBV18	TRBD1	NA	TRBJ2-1	CASSPRDRGIYNEQFF	TGTGCCAGCTCACCACGGGACAGGGGGATATACAATGAGCAGTTCTTC
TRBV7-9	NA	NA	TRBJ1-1	CASSSARGEAFF	TGTGCCAGCAGCTCAGCCAGGGGTGAAGCTTTCTTT
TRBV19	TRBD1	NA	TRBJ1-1	CASRFRGDYTEAFF	TGTGCCAGTCGATTCAGGGGGGATTACACTGAAGCTTTCTTT
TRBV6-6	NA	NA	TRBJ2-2	CASSYLRAGTGELFF	TGTGCCAGCAGTTACCTCAGGGCCGGAACCGGGGAGCTGTTTTTT
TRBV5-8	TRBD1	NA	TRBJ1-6	CASSLEGWPPRGYNSPLHF	TGTGCCAGCAGCTTGGAGGGGTGGCCCCCCAGGGGGTATAATTCACCCCTCCACTTT
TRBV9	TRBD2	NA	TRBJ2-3	CASSAREGGGTDTQYF	TGTGCCAGCAGCGCCCGGGAGGGCGGGGGCACAGATACGCAGTATTTT
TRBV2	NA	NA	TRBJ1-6	CASRTRGGSDSPLHF	TGTGCCAGCAGGACCCGCGGAGGGTCCGATTCACCCCTCCACTTT
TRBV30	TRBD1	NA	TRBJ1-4	CAWSRDRVDEKLFF	TGTGCCTGGAGTCGGGACAGGGTCGATGAAAAACTGTTTTTT
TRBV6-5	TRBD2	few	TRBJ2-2	CASSGANTGELFF	TGTGCCAGTAGCGGGGCGAACACCGGGGAGCTGTTTTTT
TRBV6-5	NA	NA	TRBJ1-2	CATQTTGDGYTF	TGTGCCACCCAAACAACGGGGGATGGCTACACCTTC
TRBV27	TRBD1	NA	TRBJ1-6	CASRSGTGRLPLHF	TGTGCCAGCAGGTCCGGGACAGGTCGGCTACCCCTCCACTTT
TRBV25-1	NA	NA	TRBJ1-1	CASSWGGAGTEAFF	TGTGCCAGCAGTTGGGGGGGCGCGGGCACTGAAGCTTTCTTT
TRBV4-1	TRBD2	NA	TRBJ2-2	CASSHLAGTRELFF	TGCGCCAGCAGCCACCTAGCGGGGACCCGGGAGCTGTTTTTT
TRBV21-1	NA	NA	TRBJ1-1	CASSRGTGGDTEAFF	TGTGCCAGCAGCAGGGGGACAGGGGGTGACACTGAAGCTTTCTTT
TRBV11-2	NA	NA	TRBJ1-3	CASSLLATNSGNTIYF	TGTGCCAGCAGCTTATTGGCGACTAACTCTGGAAACACCATATATTTT
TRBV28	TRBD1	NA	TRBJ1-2	CASSLYSGQGGHGYTF	TGTGCCAGCAGTTTATACTCAGGACAGGGAGGACATGGCTACACCTTC
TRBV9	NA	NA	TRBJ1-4	CASSEGAGVDEKLFF	TGTGCCAGCAGCGAAGGGGCGGGAGTAGACGAAAAACTGTTTTTT
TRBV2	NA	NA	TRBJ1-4	CASEQGLDGEKLFF	TGTGCCAGCGAACAGGGACTAGACGGGGAAAAACTGTTTTTT
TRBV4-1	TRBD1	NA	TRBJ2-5	CASSRRTGRETQYF	TGCGCCAGCAGCCGACGGACAGGGAGAGAGACCCAGTACTTC
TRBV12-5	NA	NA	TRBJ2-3	CASGLQGGTDTQYF	TGTGCTAGTGGCCTCCAGGGTGGCACAGATACGCAGTATTTT
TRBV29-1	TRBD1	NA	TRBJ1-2	CSVEEKDRWAF	TGCAGCGTTGAAGAAAAGGACAGGTGGGCCTTC
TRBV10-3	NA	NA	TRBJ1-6	CAATGSSYNSPLHF	TGTGCCGCGACGGGGAGCTCCTATAATTCACCCCTCCACTTT
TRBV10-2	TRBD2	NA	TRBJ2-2	CASRRGGTRGTGELFF	TGCGCCAGCAGGAGGGGTGGGACTAGAGGCACCGGGGAGCTGTTTTTT
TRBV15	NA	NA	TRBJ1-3	CATSPSGDPREGTIYF	TGTGCCACCAGCCCCAGTGGAGACCCTCGGGAGGGCACCATATATTTT
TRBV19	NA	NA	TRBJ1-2	CASSIIDSANYGYTF	TGTGCCAGTAGTATTATCGACAGTGCAAACTATGGCTACACCTTC
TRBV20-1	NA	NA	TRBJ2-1	CSASVQYNEQFF	TGCAGTGCTAGTGTCCAGTACAATGAGCAGTTCTTC
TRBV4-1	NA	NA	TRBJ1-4	CASSPRTAKIYNEKLFF	TGCGCCAGCAGCCCACGGACAGCTAAAATTTATAATGAAAAACTGTTTTTT